These T cell receptor beta chains were read from a single sample in a study of blood T cell repertoires in COVID-19. Measured with immunoSEQ multiplex PCR; TCRdb has only the in-frame clones, and not every one. The table includes roughly 250,000 clones, 85% to 90% detected once. The specimen sequenced was PBMCs or T cells enriched from blood (not recorded which). The receptor source for this set is a man aged 50 to 59 who had been exposed to COVID-19. Each CDR3 is given with its conserved first and last residue. Fields, in order: clone size, V gene, D gene, J gene, CDR3 length, CDR3 protein, CDR3 DNA. D genes are given only for firm matches. Only some rows state a clone size, as once, few, many or a class for expanded clones.

NA	TRBV2	TRBD1	TRBJ1-1	14	CASSGTGGNTEAFF	TGTGCCAGCAGTGGGACAGGGGGCAACACTGAAGCTTTCTTT
NA	TRBV3-1/TRBV3-2	NA	TRBJ1-2	16	CASSPWTMGGGYGYTF	TGTGCCAGCAGCCCGTGGACCATGGGGGGTGGGTATGGCTACACCTTC
NA	TRBV24-1	TRBD1	TRBJ2-2	16	CATSDPGQGSAGELFF	TGTGCCACCAGTGACCCGGGACAGGGAAGCGCCGGGGAGCTGTTTTTT
NA	TRBV5-4	TRBD1	TRBJ1-2	13	CASSFGTGDGYTF	TGTGCCAGCAGCTTCGGGACAGGGGACGGCTACACCTTC
few	TRBV29-1	TRBD2	TRBJ2-1	14	CSVRLAGVRNEQFF	TGCAGCGTCCGACTAGCGGGAGTGAGGAATGAGCAGTTCTTC
NA	TRBV28	TRBD1	TRBJ1-5	15	CASSLPGGVSKPQHF	TGTGCCAGCAGTTTACCAGGGGGCGTTTCAAAGCCCCAGCATTTT
NA	TRBV3-1/TRBV3-2	NA	TRBJ1-5	15	CASSQNYGGSQPQHF	TGTGCCAGCAGTCAAAACTACGGGGGGAGTCAGCCCCAGCATTTT
NA	TRBV28	TRBD1	TRBJ2-1	14	CASRGGGSYNEQFF	TGTGCCAGCAGAGGGGGCGGGTCCTACAATGAGCAGTTCTTC
NA	TRBV27	NA	TRBJ2-1	13	CASSSTTTGEQFF	TGTGCCAGCAGTTCCACCACCACCGGTGAGCAGTTCTTC
once	TRBV5-5	NA	TRBJ1-6	15	CASITDIFLYSPLHF	TGTGCCAGCATCACGGACATTTTTCTCTATTCACCCCTCCACTTT
NA	TRBV18	TRBD1	TRBJ1-2	17	CASSPQLFTGEDYGYTF	TGTGCCAGCTCACCACAATTGTTTACAGGGGAGGACTATGGCTACACCTTC
NA	TRBV11-2	NA	TRBJ1-2	16	CASSSGRGGINYGYTF	TGTGCCAGCAGCTCTGGGCGCGGAGGAATCAACTATGGCTACACCTTC
NA	TRBV5-1	TRBD1	TRBJ1-1	14	CASSGQGVGTEAFF	TGCGCCAGCAGCGGACAGGGAGTCGGCACTGAAGCTTTCTTT
once	TRBV11-2	TRBD2	TRBJ2-7	15	CASSYSGLASLEQYF	TGTGCCAGCAGTTACTCCGGACTAGCGAGCCTGGAGCAGTACTTC
NA	TRBV7-3	TRBD1	TRBJ2-1	16	CASSLFRQGPYNEQFF	TGTGCCAGCAGCTTATTTCGACAGGGCCCCTACAATGAGCAGTTCTTC
NA	TRBV7-9	TRBD1	TRBJ1-2	13	CASSLGTGDGYTF	TGTGCCAGCAGCTTAGGGACAGGGGATGGCTACACCTTC
NA	TRBV7-3	NA	TRBJ2-2	16	CASSLFSGRDSGELFF	TGTGCCAGCAGCTTATTTTCGGGGCGGGACAGCGGGGAGCTGTTTTTT
NA	TRBV3-1/TRBV3-2	TRBD1	TRBJ2-2	16	CASSQAGQGRPGELFF	TGTGCCAGCAGCCAAGCGGGACAGGGTAGGCCCGGGGAGCTGTTTTTT
NA	TRBV5-1	TRBD1	TRBJ2-1	15	CASTIQGSSYNEQFF	TGCGCCAGCACTATACAGGGGAGCTCCTACAATGAGCAGTTCTTC
few	TRBV25-1	NA	TRBJ2-3	14	CASSGGPRQDTQYF	TGTGCCAGCAGTGGAGGGCCTCGGCAAGATACGCAGTATTTT
NA	TRBV7-9	TRBD1	TRBJ2-1	17	CASRRTGTPSSYNEQFF	TGTGCCAGCAGACGGACAGGGACACCAAGCTCCTACAATGAGCAGTTCTTC
medium-sized	TRBV6-1	NA	TRBJ2-6	16	CASSDFGGSGANVLTF	TGTGCCAGCAGTGATTTCGGGGGCTCTGGGGCCAACGTCCTGACTTTC
NA	TRBV18	TRBD1	TRBJ1-2	14	CASSPLDRDYGYTF	TGTGCCAGCTCACCCCTAGACAGGGACTATGGCTACACCTTC
NA	TRBV5-1	NA	TRBJ2-3	14	CASSLTIATDTQYF	TGCGCCAGCAGCTTGACGATAGCGACAGATACGCAGTATTTT
NA	TRBV7-8	TRBD1	TRBJ1-5	15	CASSLSTGGNQPQHF	TGTGCCAGCAGCTTAAGTACAGGGGGGAATCAGCCCCAGCATTTT
NA	TRBV5-8	NA	TRBJ1-2	12	CASQGQSYGYTF	TGTGCCAGCCAAGGACAGAGCTATGGCTACACCTTC
NA	TRBV6-4	NA	TRBJ2-2	14	CASTAQGGTGELFF	TGTGCCAGCACCGCGCAGGGTGGCACCGGGGAGCTGTTTTTT
NA	TRBV7-8	NA	TRBJ2-3	14	CASSFWGERYTQYF	TGTGCCAGCAGCTTTTGGGGGGAGCGGTATACGCAGTATTTT
NA	TRBV19	TRBD2	TRBJ2-2	16	CASNRQGGAGTGELFF	TGTGCCAGTAATCGCCAGGGAGGGGCGGGCACCGGGGAGCTGTTTTTT
NA	TRBV18	TRBD2	TRBJ2-1	14	CASSPTSGDNEQFF	TGTGCCAGCTCACCTACTAGCGGTGACAATGAGCAGTTCTTC
NA	TRBV19	NA	TRBJ1-1	12	CASGAFVTEAFF	TGTGCCAGTGGGGCCTTTGTGACTGAAGCTTTCTTT
NA	TRBV7-9	TRBD1	TRBJ2-4	15	CASSFPGTDQNVQYF	TGTGCCAGCAGCTTCCCCGGGACAGACCAAAACGTTCAGTACTTC
NA	TRBV3-1/TRBV3-2	NA	TRBJ1-6	16	CASSRGLILNNSPLHF	TGTGCCAGCAGCCGGGGCCTAATCCTTAATAATTCACCCCTCCACTTT
NA	TRBV12-5	TRBD1	TRBJ2-2	16	CASGPPGTVNTGELFF	TGTGCTAGTGGTCCCCCGGGGACAGTTAACACCGGGGAGCTGTTTTTT
NA	TRBV19	TRBD1	TRBJ2-1	15	CASSPGDRNNNEQFF	TGTGCCAGTAGTCCCGGGGACAGGAACAACAATGAGCAGTTCTTC
NA	TRBV7-2	NA	TRBJ2-3	12	CASSLRADTQYF	TGTGCCAGCAGCTTAAGAGCAGATACGCAGTATTTT
NA	TRBV7-3	NA	TRBJ1-1	13	CASSLLLSTEAFF	TGTGCCAGCAGCTTACTCCTATCCACTGAAGCTTTCTTT
once	TRBV2	NA	TRBJ1-1	15	CASSMNYGLNTEAFF	TGTGCCAGCAGTATGAACTATGGCTTGAACACTGAAGCTTTCTTT
NA	TRBV7-6	NA	TRBJ2-1	15	CASSSGTPSYNEQFF	TGTGCCAGCAGCTCCGGTACGCCCTCCTACAATGAGCAGTTCTTC
NA	TRBV15	NA	TRBJ1-6	15	CATRANRAYNSPLHF	TGTGCCACCAGAGCCAACAGGGCCTATAATTCACCCCTCCACTTT
NA	TRBV5-8	NA	TRBJ1-1	17	CASSLRVLGGSLTEAFF	TGTGCCAGCAGCTTGAGGGTCCTAGGCGGGAGCCTTACTGAAGCTTTCTTT